The 18 T cell receptor beta chains below were found in one sample sequenced in a study of T cells in Graves' hyperthyroidism and ophthalmopathy. Amplification of TCR beta CDR3 regions was performed using RNA transcripts as template. First-round RT-PCR of the TCR CDR3 relied on the HTBI primer set. In TCRdb, the multiplex PCR reads were re-called with MiXCR into one record per CDR3 protein. The sample lists approximately 600,000 distinct CDR3 sequences, less than 25% occurring once. Sequences were obtained from blood. Source of these receptors: a young man with Graves' ophthalmopathy.

The J gene is TRBJ2-5, the V gene TRBV19; D possibly corresponds to TRBD2 (6 bases). CDR1 is LNHDA, CDR2 SQIVND, per germline (reference sequence). V lost 7 bases and J lost 5, with 20 bases in between. The CDR3 is 15 amino acids. The DNA for the CDR3 is TGTGCCAGTAAGATGTGGGCCGGGGAGGAGGAGACCCAGTACTTC. Translated, it gives CASKMWAGEEETQYF.

The chain recombines TRBV7-2 with TRBJ1-2; D not resolved. Germline CDR1 SGHTA, CDR2 FQGNSA. Trimming removed 1 base from V and 0 bases from J, with 6 bases in between. The CDR3 sequence is 14 residues long. The CDR3 region is CASSLEFANYGYTF. The CDR3 nucleotides are TGTGCCAGCAGCTTAGAGTTCGCTAACTATGGCTACACCTTC.

The chain recombines TRBV12-3 or TRBV12-4 with TRBJ2-3, with a weak D call TRBD1 (6 bases). Trimming stripped 2 bases from V and 3 bases from J, with 12 bases between. The CDR3 is 15 amino acids. CDR3 DNA: TGTGCCAGCAGTTTATCAACAGGGTTAACAGATACGCAGTATTTT. Its protein is CASSLSTGLTDTQYF.

The table lists this clonotype with many counts. V usage is TRBV7-3 and J usage is TRBJ2-3; D call uncertain. Germline assignment: CDR1 SGHTA and CDR2 FQGTGA. The CDR3 runs 13 residues. V dropped 5 bases and J dropped 1 base, with 7 bases sitting between them. For the CDR3, the DNA is TGTGCCAGCAGCCCCTATGGCACAGATACGCAGTATTTT. Translating it yields CASSPYGTDTQYF.

The CDR3 coding sequence is TGTGCCAGCTCACCAAAAACCGGGTCCAAAGTCAACTATGGCTACACCTTC. Its protein is CASSPKTGSKVNYGYTF. V and J are TRBV18 and TRBJ1-2; D is ambiguous. There are 17 residues in the CDR3. Germline V gene sequence: CDR1 KGHSH, CDR2 LQKENI. V lost 2 bases and J 2 bases, leaving 18 bases between the germline ends.

This clonotype was recorded many times. The chain employs TRBV20-1 and TRBJ1-1; D is perhaps TRBD1 (6 bases). Trimming removed 8 bases at V and 5 bases at J, with 15 bases between. CDR3 length: 12 residues. Germline-derived CDR1 and CDR2 are DFQATT and SNEGSKA (reference sequence). CDR3 residues: CSIKSGDTEAFF. The CDR3 nucleotides are TGCAGTATTAAGTCAGGGGATACTGAAGCTTTCTTT.

This clonotype turned up a few times. The V call is TRBV7-8, the J call TRBJ2-5; TRBD2 agrees at 14 bases. The trim removed 1 base at V and 4 bases at J, leaving 8 bases unmatched. The V gene's germline CDR1 is SGHVS and CDR2 FQNEAQ. The CDR3 runs to 18 residues. DNA for the CDR3: TGTGCCAGCAGCTTAGATGGGACCGGGACTAGCGGGAGAGAGACCCAGTACTTC. This codes for CASSLDGTGTSGRETQYF.

The chain has TRBV6-1 and TRBJ1-1; D unresolved. V was clipped by 6 bases and J by 3 bases, with 8 bases between them. The CDR3 sequence is 12 residues long. Looked up from germline, CDR1 is MNHNS and CDR2 is SASEGT. The CDR3 nucleotides read TGTGCCAGCAGAATGTGGGACACTGAAGCTTTCTTT. Amino acids: CASRMWDTEAFF.

This clonotype was seen a handful of times. V and J are TRBV6-1 and TRBJ2-1; 10 bases map to TRBD1. CDR3 length: 15 residues. Trimming cost V 6 bases and J 8 bases; bases outside gene matches: 10. CDR1 is MNHNS and CDR2 is SASEGT in the germline V gene. The CDR3 reads CASSPRQGASYEQFF. DNA for the CDR3: TGTGCCAGCAGCCCCAGACAGGGGGCAAGTTATGAGCAGTTCTTC.

This clonotype showed up just once. V is TRBV15 and J is TRBJ2-3; 7 bases are a match to TRBD2. The CDR3 is 17 residues long. Unmatched junction bases numbered 13, after V lost 5 bases and J lost 2 bases. Germline V gene lookup returns CDR1 LNHNV and CDR2 YYDKDF (reference sequence). The CDR3 nucleotides are TGTGCCACCAGCTGGATCGGGGATAGCGGGTTCACAGATACGCAGTATTTT. It codes for CATSWIGDSGFTDTQYF.

CDR3 amino acids: CASTGSGSLTGGEQFF. The CDR3 DNA sequence: TGTGCCAGCACCGGCAGTGGGTCATTGACAGGTGGTGAGCAGTTCTTC. The chain couples TRBV2 to TRBJ2-1; possibly TRBD1 for D (6 bases). Germline lookup yields CDR1 SNHLY and CDR2 FYNNEI. With 7 bases removed from V and 9 bases from J, the gap between germline ends came to 25 bases. This CDR3 is built from 16 residues.

The J gene is TRBJ2-3, the V gene TRBV29-1; the D is unclear. Germline V gives CDR1 SQVTM, CDR2 ANQGSEA. With 1 base removed from V and 0 bases from J, the gap between germline ends came to 11 bases. This CDR3 region has 15 residues. The CDR3 nucleotides read TGCAGCGTTGAAGGAAACGATCCTAGCACAGATACGCAGTATTTT. Protein product: CSVEGNDPSTDTQYF.

There are a few counts of this clonotype. The J gene is TRBJ2-7, the V gene TRBV2; no clear D gene. The CDR3 loop spans 12 amino acids. V lost 4 bases to trimming and J lost 2 bases, with 6 bases between them. Germline assignment: CDR1 SNHLY and CDR2 FYNNEI. For the CDR3, the DNA is TGTGCCAGCAGTGGGAGTGCCTACGAGCAGTACTTC. Its protein product is CASSGSAYEQYF.

The chain is built from TRBV3-1 and TRBJ2-1; TRBD2 aligns across 9 bases. The trim removed 4 bases at V and 7 bases at J, leaving 14 bases unmatched. From germline, CDR1 is LGHDT and CDR2 YNNKEL (reference sequence). This CDR3 has 17 amino acids. Here the CDR3 DNA reads TGTGCCAGCAGCCTAAGCTGGCGCGGGAGGGCCCCTAATGAGCAGTTCTTC. Encoded protein: CASSLSWRGRAPNEQFF.

This chain connects TRBV28 to TRBJ1-2, with unresolved D. The CDR3 is 13 amino acids. V lost 7 bases and J 4 bases, leaving 13 bases between the germline ends. Germline V gene sequence: CDR1 MDHEN, CDR2 SYDVKM. CDR3 sequence: CASTLRGIYGYTF. The CDR3, as DNA: TGTGCCAGCACCCTACGGGGTATCTATGGCTACACCTTC.

This clonotype was picked up a small number of times. This sequence joins TRBV9 and TRBJ2-1; D might be TRBD2 (7 bases). Germline CDR1 SGDLS, CDR2 YYNGEE. The germline V and J ends were trimmed by 0 bases and 2 bases, with 12 bases remaining between them. The length of the CDR3 is 16 residues. The DNA for the CDR3 is TGTGCCAGCAGCGTAGGGGGCGGGGGCACCTACAATGAGCAGTTCTTC. Translated: CASSVGGGGTYNEQFF.

This clonotype was picked up many times. This chain links TRBV7-2 with TRBJ2-7, with 8 nucleotides matching TRBD2. The CDR3 contains 14 residues. Germline V gene data show CDR1 as SGHTA and CDR2 as FQGNSA. Trimming took 2 bases from V and 6 from J; bases not matched to a gene: 6. This chain's CDR3 is CASSLITSGTEQYF. The DNA of the CDR3 is TGTGCCAGCAGCTTAATTACTAGCGGTACCGAGCAGTACTTC.

The chain uses TRBV7-9 and TRBJ2-1, with D uncertain. The CDR3 covers 15 residues. Trimming pared 2 bases from V and 9 bases from J, leaving 17 bases between. Germline V CDR1 and CDR2: SEHNR, FQNEAQ (reference sequence). DNA for the CDR3: TGTGCCAGCAGCTTACTTTATCGAGCCATGGTTGAGCAGTTCTTC. Its protein is CASSLLYRAMVEQFF.